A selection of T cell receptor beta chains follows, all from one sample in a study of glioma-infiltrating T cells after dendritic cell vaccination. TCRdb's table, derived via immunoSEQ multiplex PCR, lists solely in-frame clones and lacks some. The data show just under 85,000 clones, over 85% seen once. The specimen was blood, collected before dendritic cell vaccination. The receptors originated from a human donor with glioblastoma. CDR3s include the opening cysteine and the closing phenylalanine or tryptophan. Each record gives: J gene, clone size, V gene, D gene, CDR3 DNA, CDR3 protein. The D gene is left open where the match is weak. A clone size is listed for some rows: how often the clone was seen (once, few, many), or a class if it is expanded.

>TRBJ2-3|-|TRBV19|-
TGTGCCAGTAGTATGGGAGGCGGGCTGGGCACAGATACGCAGTATTTT
CASSMGGGLGTDTQYF
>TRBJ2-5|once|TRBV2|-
TGTGCCAGCATAAGGGAGCCCCAAGAGACCCAGTACTTC
CASIREPQETQYF
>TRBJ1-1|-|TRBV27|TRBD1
TGTGCCAGCCTCACCGGGACAGGGGGTGCGGAAGCTTTCTTT
CASLTGTGGAEAFF
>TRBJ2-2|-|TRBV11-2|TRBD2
TGTGCCAGCAGAAGCGGGGCAAACACCGGGGAGCTGTTTTTT
CASRSGANTGELFF
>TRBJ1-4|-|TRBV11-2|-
TGTGCCAGCAGCGAGGCTGCAACTAATGAAAAACTGTTTTTT
CASSEAATNEKLFF
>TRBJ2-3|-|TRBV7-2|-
TGTGCCAGCAGCTTAAGTGGGGGGGCCCCAGATACGCAGTATTTT
CASSLSGGAPDTQYF
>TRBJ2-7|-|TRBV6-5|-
TGTGCCAGCAGCCCACAGAAGTCTACCGGATACGAGCAGTACTTC
CASSPQKSTGYEQYF
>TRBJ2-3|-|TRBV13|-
TGTGCCAGCAGCTTCCCGGCAGATACGCAGTATTTT
CASSFPADTQYF
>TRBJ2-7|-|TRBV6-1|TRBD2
TGTGCCAGCACAGAGACTAGCGGGGCTTCCTACGAGCAGTACTTC
CASTETSGASYEQYF
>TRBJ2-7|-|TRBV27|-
TGTGCCAGCAGCACCTCTTACACGTCCTACGAGCAGTACTTC
CASSTSYTSYEQYF
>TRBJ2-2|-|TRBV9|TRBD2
TGTGCCAGCAGCGTAGATTCAGCGGGAGTCAACACCGGGGAGCTGTTTTTT
CASSVDSAGVNTGELFF
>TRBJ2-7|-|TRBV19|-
TGTGCCAGTAGTCAAGGACTGGAATCCTACGAGCAGTACTTC
CASSQGLESYEQYF
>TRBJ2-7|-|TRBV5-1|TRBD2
TGCGCCAGCAGCTTGGGCGGGACTAGCGGCTACGAGCAGTACTTC
CASSLGGTSGYEQYF
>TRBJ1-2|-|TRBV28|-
TGTGCCAGCTATTATTATGGCTACACCTTC
CASYYYGYTF
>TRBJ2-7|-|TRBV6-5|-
TGTGCCAGCAGTTACGGGCGGGCGAGCTACGAGCAGTACTTC
CASSYGRASYEQYF
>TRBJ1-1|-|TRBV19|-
TGTGCCAGTAGTCCCCTAGGGAACACTGAAGCTTTCTTT
CASSPLGNTEAFF
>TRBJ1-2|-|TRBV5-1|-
TGCGCCAGCAGCTTGGCCGGAGGGCCCGGCTATGGCTACACCTTC
CASSLAGGPGYGYTF
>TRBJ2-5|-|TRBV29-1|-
TGCAGCGTTGAAGACCTATTTGGGGGCCTCGGGGAGACCCAGTACTTC
CSVEDLFGGLGETQYF
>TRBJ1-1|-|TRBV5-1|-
TGCGCCAGCAGCCCGGGAGGGCACACTGAAGCTTTCTTT
CASSPGGHTEAFF
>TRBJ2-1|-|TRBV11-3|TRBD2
TGTGCCAGCAGCTTAGATCCCGCGGGAGGCTACAATGAGCAGTTCTTC
CASSLDPAGGYNEQFF
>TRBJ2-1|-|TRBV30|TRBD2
TGTGCCTGGAGTGCCCCCCGCGGGGGGGCCAATGAGCAGTTCTTC
CAWSAPRGGANEQFF
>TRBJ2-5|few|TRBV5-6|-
TGTGCCAGCAGCTTGGTTTCACAGAGCCAAGAGACCCAGTACTTC
CASSLVSQSQETQYF
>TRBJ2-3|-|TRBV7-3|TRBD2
TGTGCCAGCAGCTTAAACCCTAGCGGGAGCACAGATACGCAGTATTTT
CASSLNPSGSTDTQYF
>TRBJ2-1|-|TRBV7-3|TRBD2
TGTGCCAGCAGCGCACTGGGAGGGAATGAGCAGTTCTTC
CASSALGGNEQFF
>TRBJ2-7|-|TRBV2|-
TGTGCCTCGGGGCTAGCGAGCTACGAGCAGTACTTC
CASGLASYEQYF
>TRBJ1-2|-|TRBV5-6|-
TGTGCCAGCAGCTTGGGCGGGGTGGAGATCTATGGCTACACCTTC
CASSLGGVEIYGYTF
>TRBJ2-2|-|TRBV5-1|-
TGCGCCAGCAGCTTGGAGGGGGTATCGGACACCGGGGAGCTGTTTTTT
CASSLEGVSDTGELFF
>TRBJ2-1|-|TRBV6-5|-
TGTGCCAGCAGTTACGAGCGGCAACATTGGGAGCAGTTCTTC
CASSYERQHWEQFF